This T cell receptor beta chain was profiled in a study of molecular identifiers for immune sequencing clone quantification. General study points: Naive cells had under 1% of molecules in clones above 20 RNA copies, effectors over 97%. Highly expanded clone sizes could be underestimated through barcode sharing by identical TCR molecules.

Preparation methods for the bulk TCR libraries were those previously described, with listed TCR primers. MiXCR, applied by TCRdb to the PCR reads, yields one record per CDR3 protein. The data show some 10,000 distinct CDR3 sequences, with approximately 19% seen just once and about 1.3% held by the top ten. Trimming took off 6 bases at V and 0 bases at J, with 7 bases between the two ends. The CDR3 sequence is 13 residues long. The germline gives CDR1 LNHDA, CDR2 SQIVND (reference sequence). In its sample, this clonotype ranks as medium-sized. The antigen is undetermined. The TCR was taken from a human donor in good health. Some libraries in this study had Jurkat cell RNA spiked in. The V and J genes are TRBV19 and TRBJ2-3; D is perhaps TRBD2 (5 bases). Sequencing was done on a sample of naive CD8+ T cells from blood, with Jurkat cell RNA spiked in. Documented subset: FACS-sorted CD8+CD4-CCR7+CD45RA+ naive T cells. CDR3 in DNA: TGTGCCAGTAGGAGCGGTAGCACAGATACGCAGTATTTT. Translation: CASRSGSTDTQYF.